These 27 T cell receptor beta chains were sequenced from one sample in a study of T cell responses to AZD1222 COVID-19 vaccine. The repertoire was sequenced with immunoSEQ multiplex PCR; TCRdb's copy has only in-frame clones and lacks some. This sample has 120,000 to 150,000 clones, with 75% to 95% found just once. This specimen consisted of peripheral blood, obtained on day 0 of MenACWY control vaccination. The receptors stem from an adult in good health.

The CDR3 sequence: CASSLSILHTDTQYF. The DNA for the CDR3 is TGTGCCAGCAGTTTATCGATTCTTCACACAGATACGCAGTATTTT. The chain links TRBV27 to TRBJ2-3; D is undetermined. Looked up from germline, CDR1 is MNHEY and CDR2 is SMNVEV (reference sequence). The CDR3 runs to 15 residues. Trimming removed 0 bases at V and 2 bases at J, with 9 bases between.

The chain uses TRBV30 and TRBJ1-1; 7 bases agree with TRBD1. V shed 0 bases and J 0 bases; nucleotides not matched to a gene: 1. The CDR3 runs 14 residues. Germline values: CDR1 GTSNPN, CDR2 SVGIG (reference sequence). The DNA of the CDR3 is TGTGCCTGGAGTGTACAGGGGCTGAACACTGAAGCTTTCTTT. This sequence encodes CAWSVQGLNTEAFF.

J is TRBJ1-1 and V is TRBV10-3; D may be TRBD1 (6 bases). The CDR3 is made up of 13 amino acids. V was cut by 8 bases and J by 4 bases, with 14 bases left in between. CDR1 and CDR2 from the germline V gene are ENHRY and SYGVKD. CDR3 residues: CAIAQGEITEAFF. The CDR3 DNA sequence: TGTGCCATCGCACAGGGTGAAATCACTGAAGCTTTCTTT.

With regard to this clone: Mismatch with germline at one junction end may stem from a read error. V gene TRBV6-2 or TRBV6-3 combines with J gene TRBJ2-5; 8 bases are shared with TRBD1. Germline CDR1 and CDR2: MNHEY and SVGEGT. The CDR3 is 12 amino acids. CDR3 in amino acids: CASSNGRDRQNF. CDR3 nucleotides: TGTGCCAGCAGTAACGGGCGGGACAGGCAAAACTTC.

This clone was counted between two and nine times. The chain employs TRBV5-5 and TRBJ1-1; D perhaps matches TRBD1 (6 bases). The germline gives CDR1 SGHKS, CDR2 YYEKEE (reference sequence). CDR3 size: 15 residues. The germline V and J ends were trimmed by 2 bases and 4 bases, with 15 bases remaining between them. CDR3 amino acids: CASSFAGGGGTEAFF. In nucleotides, the CDR3 is TGTGCCAGCAGCTTTGCCGGGGGCGGCGGCACTGAAGCTTTCTTT.

V gene TRBV7-2 combines with J gene TRBJ2-7; tentatively, D is TRBD2 (6 bases). The CDR3 contains 16 residues. Germline CDR1 SGHTA, CDR2 FQGNSA. V lost 1 base and J 3 bases, leaving 16 bases between the germline ends. CDR3 sequence reads: CASSLGSGRDHYEQYF. CDR3 DNA sequence: TGTGCCAGCAGCTTAGGGTCGGGGCGGGATCACTACGAGCAGTACTTC.

The table lists this clone with a count of one. The chain recombines TRBV19 with TRBJ1-1; the D gene is possibly TRBD1 (5 bases). Trimming took off 0 bases at V and 5 bases at J, with 10 bases between the two ends. CDR3 length: 14 residues. CDR1 LNHDA and CDR2 SQIVND come from the germline V gene (reference sequence). This CDR3 is CASSIEGARTEAFF. Written as DNA, the CDR3 is TGTGCCAGTAGTATAGAAGGGGCTCGGACTGAAGCTTTCTTT.

The chain carries TRBV11-2 and TRBJ1-1; a possible D gene is TRBD1 (5 bases). The CDR3 is 16 amino acids. Trimming pared 1 base from V and 0 bases from J, leaving 12 bases between. The germline V gene encodes CDR1 SGHAT and CDR2 FQNNGV. Here the CDR3 DNA reads TGTGCCAGCAGCTTAGTCCCGGGACGAGTGAACACTGAAGCTTTCTTT. It is translated as CASSLVPGRVNTEAFF.

The chain links TRBV18 to TRBJ2-2, with 11 bases lining up with TRBD2. There are 17 residues in the CDR3. Losses at the gene ends were 6 bases for V and 0 bases for J; bases not matched to a gene: 6. Germline CDR1 and CDR2: KGHSH and LQKENI. This chain's CDR3 is CASSDGLAGPNTGELFF. CDR3 DNA: TGTGCCAGCTCCGACGGACTAGCGGGTCCGAACACCGGGGAGCTGTTTTTT.

The chain joins TRBV5-8 to TRBJ1-1; D uncertain. Germline CDR1 SGHTS, CDR2 YDEGEE. The CDR3 spans 15 residues. V was cut by 2 bases and J by 0 bases, with 11 bases left in between. In DNA form, the CDR3 reads TGTGCCAGCAGCTTAGAAGAAATATTGAACACTGAAGCTTTCTTT. Translating it yields CASSLEEILNTEAFF.

This chain links TRBV7-2 with TRBJ1-6; no clear D. This CDR3 is 15 amino acids long. Per the germline V gene, CDR1 is SGHTA and CDR2 is FQGNSA. Trimming pared 7 bases from V and 0 bases from J, leaving 10 bases between. The CDR3 loop reads CASTPTRSYNSPLHF. The CDR3 DNA reads TGTGCCAGCACCCCTACCCGCTCCTATAATTCACCCCTCCACTTT. Full variable domain (rest looked up from reference TRBV7-2 and TRBJ1-6): GAGVSQSPSNKVTEKGKDVELRCDPISGHTALYWYRQSLGQGLEFLIYFQGNSAPDKSGLPSDRFSAERTGGSVSTLTIQRTQQEDSAVYLCASTPTRSYNSPLHFGNGTRLTVT.

This chain connects TRBV7-9 to TRBJ1-2; no clear D gene. V was shortened by 5 bases and J by 5 bases, with 15 bases between the two germline ends. The CDR3 contains 14 residues. Germline CDR1 and CDR2: SEHNR and FQNEAQ (reference sequence). This chain's CDR3 is CASSPREDPYGYTF. The CDR3 DNA is TGTGCCAGCAGCCCGAGAGAGGATCCTTATGGCTACACCTTC.

The chain has TRBV30 and TRBJ1-5; the match to TRBD1 covers 8 bases. The length of the CDR3 is 13 residues. J lost 7 bases, V lost 4 bases, and 6 bases had no gene match. Germline V gene lookup returns CDR1 GTSNPN and CDR2 SVGIG (reference sequence). CDR3 bases: TGTGCCTGGACCAGGGGGCAGGGGCAGCCCCAGCATTTT. Translating it yields CAWTRGQGQPQHF.

The chain combines TRBV5-1 with TRBJ2-4; 7 nucleotides line up with TRBD2. Germline CDR1 SGHRS, CDR2 YFSETQ. This CDR3 is built from 15 residues. V lost 4 bases to trimming and J lost 8 bases; unmatched junction nucleotides: 12. This chain's CDR3 is CASSLEDRREHIQYF. CDR3 DNA sequence: TGCGCCAGCAGCCTAGAGGATAGGCGGGAGCACATTCAGTACTTC. Based on the CDR3 plus reference TRBV5-1 and TRBJ2-4, the full variable domain is KAGVTQTPRYLIKTRGQQVTLSCSPISGHRSVSWYQQTPGQGLQFLFEYFSETQRNKGNFPGRFSGRQFSNSRSEMNVSTLELGDSALYLCASSLEDRREHIQYFGAGTRLSVL.

V and J are TRBV5-4 and TRBJ2-5, with D perhaps being TRBD1 or TRBD2 (5 bases each). From germline, CDR1 is SGHNT and CDR2 YYREEE (reference sequence). The V gene lost 1 base and the J gene lost 6 bases, with 10 bases spanning the gap. There are 13 residues in the CDR3. The CDR3 nucleotides are TGTGCCAGCAGCTTGTGGGGGAGACAGACCCAGTACTTC. Its translation is CASSLWGRQTQYF.

The rearrangement uses TRBV6-5 and TRBJ1-3; D perhaps matches TRBD1 (5 bases). The germline V gene encodes CDR1 MNHEY and CDR2 SVGAGI. V shed 0 bases and J shed 2 bases, with 11 bases lying between them. The CDR3 extends over 16 amino acids. The CDR3 DNA sequence: TGTGCCAGCAGTTACTCGAGGGGACTTACTGGAAACACCATATATTTT. It translates to CASSYSRGLTGNTIYF.

This clone was observed once. The chain combines TRBV27 with TRBJ2-7; 7 nucleotides match TRBD2. Germline V gives CDR1 MNHEY, CDR2 SMNVEV (reference sequence). CDR3 length: 15 residues. V shed 3 bases and J 7 bases; nucleotides not matched to a gene: 12. This CDR3 reads CASSFLSGGASEQYF. CDR3 nucleotides: TGTGCCAGCAGTTTCCTATCGGGGGGAGCAAGTGAGCAGTACTTC.

The rearrangement joins TRBV5-1 to TRBJ2-1, with D perhaps TRBD1 or TRBD2 (6 bases each). Germline CDR1 is SGHRS and CDR2 is YFSETQ. This CDR3 comprises 15 residues. V gave up 0 bases and J gave up 2 bases, with 9 bases separating them. The CDR3 region has the DNA TGCGCCAGCAGCTTGGGAGGGGGGCCCTACAATGAGCAGTTCTTC. Protein sequence: CASSLGGGPYNEQFF.

V usage is TRBV3-1 (or the pseudogene TRBV3-2) and J usage is TRBJ1-1; tentatively, D is TRBD1 (6 bases). V gave up 7 bases and J gave up 3 bases, with 12 bases separating them. The CDR3 spans 13 residues. Per germline, CDR1 LGHDT and CDR2 YNNKEL (reference sequence). Written as DNA, the CDR3 is TGTGCCAGCACCAAACAGGGTTACACTGAAGCTTTCTTT. Protein: CASTKQGYTEAFF.

This clone is a singleton in its sample. The V gene is TRBV4-1, the J gene TRBJ1-6; D not certain. Germline CDR1 is MGHRA and CDR2 is YSYEKL. V lost 2 bases and J lost 7, with 12 bases in between. This CDR3 is 15 amino acids long. The CDR3 spells CASSQRGNGNSPLHF. Written as DNA, the CDR3 is TGCGCCAGCAGCCAAAGAGGGAATGGAAATTCACCCCTCCACTTT.

The chain has TRBV3-1 (or the pseudogene TRBV3-2) and TRBJ1-6; D perhaps matches TRBD1 (5 bases). Germline lookup yields CDR1 LGHDT and CDR2 YNNKEL (reference sequence). Trimming stripped 0 bases from V and 5 bases from J, with 5 bases between. The CDR3 consists of 14 residues. In DNA, the CDR3 is TGTGCCAGCAGCCAAGACAGGGATAATTCACCCCTCCACTTT. This codes for CASSQDRDNSPLHF.

This chain links TRBV11-2 with TRBJ2-3; TRBD2 matches 8 bases. Germline V gene sequence: CDR1 SGHAT, CDR2 FQNNGV. With 5 bases clipped from V and 5 bases from J, the junction kept 12 bases outside the gene matches. The CDR3 runs to 16 residues. CDR3 coding DNA: TGTGCCAGCAGCGCACAGGGTGCCAGCGGGGGAGATACGCAGTATTTT. It yields the protein CASSAQGASGGDTQYF.

In its sample, this clone was seen once. The chain combines TRBV24-1 with TRBJ2-2; 8 bases map to TRBD1. Germline CDR1 KGHDR, CDR2 SFDVKD. CDR3 length: 16 amino acids. With 3 bases clipped from V and 5 bases from J, the junction kept 7 bases outside the gene matches. The CDR3 DNA sequence: TGTGCCACCAGTGATCGTGGACAGGGAGAAACCGGGGAGCTGTTTTTT. It codes for CATSDRGQGETGELFF.

This sequence joins TRBV7-9 and TRBJ1-2; 8 nucleotides line up with TRBD1. This CDR3 has 15 amino acids. Germline V gene lookup returns CDR1 SEHNR and CDR2 FQNEAQ (reference sequence). With V trimmed by 7 bases and J by 0 bases, 7 bases remained unmatched. The CDR3 here is CASIPSTGANYGYTF. CDR3 DNA: TGTGCCAGCATCCCCTCGACAGGGGCTAACTATGGCTACACCTTC.

The rearrangement uses TRBV28 and TRBJ1-4; D is uncertain. Between the trimmed V and J ends, which lost 6 bases and 6 bases, there was a span of 23 bases. The CDR3 length is 17 residues. Germline-derived CDR1 and CDR2 are MDHEN and SYDVKM. CDR3 amino acids: CASSPGVYVYGYEKLFF. CDR3 sequence (DNA): TGTGCCAGCAGCCCCGGGGTTTATGTGTACGGGTATGAAAAACTGTTTTTT.

V usage is TRBV30 and J usage is TRBJ1-5; no firm D call. V was cut by 0 bases and J by 6 bases, with 18 bases left in between. The germline V gene encodes CDR1 GTSNPN and CDR2 SVGIG (reference sequence). The CDR3 is made up of 16 amino acids. The CDR3 bases are TGTGCCTGGAGTGTTAGCTCGGGGTCCTCGTTTCAGCCCCAGCATTTT. This codes for CAWSVSSGSSFQPQHF.

There are a few counts of this clone. The rearrangement joins TRBV2 to TRBJ1-5; D unclear. Trimming pared 6 bases from V and 5 bases from J, leaving 14 bases between. The CDR3 contains 14 residues. CDR1 and CDR2 from the germline V gene are SNHLY and FYNNEI. CDR3 nucleotides: TGTGCCAGCAGCCTCGCGGGATACTATCAGCCCCAGCATTTT. As protein: CASSLAGYYQPQHF. The variable domain in full, completed from reference TRBV2 and TRBJ1-5, reads EPEVTQTPSHQVTQMGQEVILRCVPISNHLYFYWYRQILGQKVEFLVSFYNNEISEKSEIFDDQFSVERPDGSNFTLKIRSTKLEDSAMYFCASSLAGYYQPQHFGDGTRLSIL.